The 15 T cell receptor beta chains in this list originate from one sample, sequenced in a study of regulatory T cells in long-lasting Graves disease. In building TCR beta libraries, iRepertoire HTBI primers were used together with Arm-PCR of CDR3 regions. Each CDR3 protein gets one entry after TCRdb re-called the multiplex PCR reads with MiXCR. The sample has about 220,000 distinct CDR3 sequences, 18% seen once. Noted time point: newly diagnosed GD, antithyroid drugs for less than 3 months. PBMCs were the source of the RNA used for TCR sequencing. Sequenced here: peripheral blood mononuclear cells (PBMCs), sampled at new diagnosis, from a patient treated with antithyroid drugs. These receptors were collected from a female donor with Graves disease.

This clonotype has more than one count but fewer than ten. A much larger clone sits a single nucleotide away, making a read error possible. This chain joins TRBV7-6 and TRBJ2-3; D could derive from TRBD1 or TRBD2 (6 bases each). The CDR3 length is 15 residues. CDR1 and CDR2 from the germline V gene are SGHVS and FNYEAQ. Here the CDR3 DNA reads TGTGTCAGCAGCTTAAAACAGGGAGGAACTTATACGCAGTATTTT. This gives the protein CVSSLKQGGTYTQYF.

Comment on this clonotype: A much larger clone lies one base from this, so it may be a read error. The chain uses TRBV12-3 or TRBV12-4 and TRBJ1-5; no clear D. V gave up 6 bases and J gave up 7 bases, with 13 bases separating them. The CDR3 loop spans 13 amino acids. CDR3: CASREGANQPQHF. The DNA of the CDR3 is TGTGCCAGCAGGGAGGGAGCAAACCAGCCCCAGCATTTT.

This clonotype was detected many times. The chain links TRBV29-1 to TRBJ2-7; weak D call: TRBD1 (7 bases). V lost 0 bases to trimming and J lost 1 base, with 13 bases between them. From germline, CDR1 is SQVTM and CDR2 ANQGSEA. The CDR3 is 15 amino acids. CDR3 sequence reads: CSVEDMAGGSYEQYF. CDR3 in DNA: TGCAGCGTTGAAGATATGGCAGGGGGGTCCTACGAGCAGTACTTC.

There are many counts of this clonotype. The V gene is TRBV18, the J gene TRBJ2-6, with a tentative D call TRBD2 (5 bases). Deletions cut 2 bases from V and 4 bases from J, with 9 bases between. This CDR3 is built from 15 residues. Germline V gene sequence: CDR1 KGHSH, CDR2 LQKENI. CDR3 coding DNA: TGTGCCAGCTCACCATCGAGGGCAGGGGCCAACGTCCTGACTTTC. Encoded protein: CASSPSRAGANVLTF.

This clonotype appeared a few times. This chain links TRBV20-1 with TRBJ2-7, with no clear D. Germline V gene data show CDR1 as DFQATT and CDR2 as SNEGSKA (reference sequence). The germline V and J ends were trimmed by 0 bases and 1 base, with 7 bases remaining between them. The CDR3 covers 13 residues. CDR3: CSARDWLSYEQYF. The CDR3 DNA sequence: TGCAGTGCTAGAGATTGGCTTTCCTACGAGCAGTACTTC.

This clonotype showed up many times. The chain combines TRBV5-1 with TRBJ1-5; D may be TRBD1 (6 bases). Germline CDR1 reads SGHRS; CDR2 reads YFSETQ. This CDR3 is built from 14 residues. Trimming removed 4 bases at V and 6 bases at J, with 14 bases between. The CDR3, as DNA: TGCGCCAGCAGCCGCGGGGACACCGGTCAGCCCCAGCATTTT. Its protein product is CASSRGDTGQPQHF.

This clonotype was counted many times. J is TRBJ2-3 and V is TRBV24-1, with TRBD2 identical over 8 bases. The CDR3 has 14 residues. Germline values: CDR1 KGHDR, CDR2 SFDVKD. With V trimmed by 5 bases and J by 7 bases, 7 bases remained unmatched. In nucleotides, the CDR3 is TGTGCCACCAGTGCCCCCGGGAGGGCGAATACGCAGTATTTT. Amino acids: CATSAPGRANTQYF.

This clonotype was recorded a few times. This is likely an artifact of a read error, given a far larger clone one base away. The V gene is TRBV7-9, the J gene TRBJ2-1, with a possible D match to TRBD2 (6 bases). Germline V lookup: CDR1 SEHNR, CDR2 FQNEAQ (reference sequence). Trimming took 5 bases from V and 6 from J, leaving 14 bases between them. The CDR3 is 14 amino acids. The CDR3 region has the DNA TGTGCCAGCAGCCCCATTCGGGGGTCCAATGAGCAGTTCTTC. Encoded protein: CASSPIRGSNEQFF.

This clonotype was counted many times. J is TRBJ2-7 and V is TRBV29-1, with D unclear. CDR3 length: 12 amino acids. Germline CDR1 is SQVTM and CDR2 is ANQGSEA. Between the trimmed V and J ends, which lost 0 bases and 3 bases, there was a span of 6 bases. CDR3 bases: TGCAGCGTTGAAGAACAGCGCTACGAGCAGTACTTC. It specifies CSVEEQRYEQYF.

The rearrangement uses TRBV4-1 and TRBJ1-5; 7 nucleotides agree with TRBD1. The germline CDR1 and CDR2 sequences are MGHRA and YSYEKL. The junction had 6 bases not matched to a gene; V was cut back by 0 bases and J by 4 bases. The CDR3 is 16 amino acids. The CDR3 is CASSQDGTARNQPQHF. The DNA for the CDR3 is TGCGCCAGCAGCCAAGATGGGACAGCAAGGAATCAGCCCCAGCATTTT.

As concerns this clonotype: With only one base between it and a far larger clone, this is likely a read error. This chain connects TRBV10-3 to TRBJ1-2; possible D gene TRBD1, 6 bases. This CDR3 region has 14 residues. Germline V lookup: CDR1 ENHRY, CDR2 SYGVKD. The V and J ends lost 2 bases and 4 bases respectively, with 11 bases between them. CDR3: CAISELDSSYGYTF. The DNA of the CDR3 is TGTGCCATCAGTGAGCTGGACAGCAGCTATGGCTACACCTTC.

In its sample, this clonotype was seen many times. The chain uses TRBV30 and TRBJ1-1, with D unresolved. V lost 3 bases and J 6 bases, leaving 8 bases between the germline ends. This CDR3 spans 11 amino acids. CDR1 and CDR2 from the germline V gene are GTSNPN and SVGIG (reference sequence). The DNA for the CDR3 is TGTGCCTGGAGCCCGTTTTCTGAAGCTTTCTTT. It yields the protein CAWSPFSEAFF.

This clonotype was seen a handful of times. The chain joins TRBV19 to TRBJ2-3; no reliable D call. The V end lost 5 bases, the J end lost 0 bases, and 6 bases lay between the germline ends. The CDR3 length is 13 residues. The V gene's germline CDR1 is LNHDA and CDR2 SQIVND (reference sequence). Here the CDR3 reads CASSGTSTDTQYF. The DNA for the CDR3 is TGTGCCAGTAGTGGAACTAGCACAGATACGCAGTATTTT.

This clonotype was observed a handful of times. This chain joins TRBV20-1 and TRBJ1-1, with D uncertain. The CDR3 is made up of 14 amino acids. The V gene lost 0 bases and the J gene lost 6 bases, with 14 bases spanning the gap. The germline gives CDR1 DFQATT, CDR2 SNEGSKA (reference sequence). The CDR3: CSARDQSGLAEAFF. DNA of the CDR3: TGCAGTGCTAGAGATCAGTCAGGCCTCGCTGAAGCTTTCTTT.

At least ten counts were recorded for this clonotype. The gene calls are TRBV7-9 and TRBJ1-5; TRBD1 matches at 7 bases. Germline loops: CDR1 SEHNR, CDR2 FQNEAQ (reference sequence). V lost 4 bases to trimming and J lost 5 bases; unmatched junction nucleotides: 2. This CDR3 has 13 amino acids. CDR3 DNA sequence: TGTGCCAGCAGCTACACAGGGGATCAGCCCCAGCATTTT. Its translation is CASSYTGDQPQHF. The full variable domain, in which reference TRBV7-9 and TRBJ1-5 provide the parts outside the CDR3, is DTGVSQNPRHKITKRGQNVTFRCDPISEHNRLYWYRQTLGQGPEFLTYFQNEAQLEKSRLLSDRFSAERPKGSFSTLEIQRTEQGDSAMYLCASSYTGDQPQHFGDGTRLSIL.